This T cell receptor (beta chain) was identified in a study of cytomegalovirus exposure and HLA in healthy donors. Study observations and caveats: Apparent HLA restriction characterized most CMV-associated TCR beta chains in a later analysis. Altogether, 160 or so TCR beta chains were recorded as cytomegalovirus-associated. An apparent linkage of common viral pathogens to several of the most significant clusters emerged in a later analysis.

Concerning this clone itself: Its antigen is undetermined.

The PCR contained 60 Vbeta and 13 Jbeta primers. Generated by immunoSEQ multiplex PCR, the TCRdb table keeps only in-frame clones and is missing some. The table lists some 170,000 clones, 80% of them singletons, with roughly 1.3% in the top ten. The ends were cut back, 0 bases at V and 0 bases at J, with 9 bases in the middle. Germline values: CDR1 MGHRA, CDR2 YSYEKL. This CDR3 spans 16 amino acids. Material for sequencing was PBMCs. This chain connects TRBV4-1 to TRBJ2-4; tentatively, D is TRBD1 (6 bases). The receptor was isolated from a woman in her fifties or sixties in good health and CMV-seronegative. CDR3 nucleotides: TGCGCCAGCAGCCAAGATAGGGACACAGCCAAAAACATTCAGTACTTC. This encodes CASSQDRDTAKNIQYF.